This T cell receptor beta chain is from a study of T-cell reconstitution after alpha-beta-depleted transplantation in children. Whole-study results and caveats: Newly produced T cells mostly provided counts and TCRbeta diversity after one year, as hyperexpanded clones declined.

Trimming took 1 base from V and 4 from J, leaving 10 bases between them. The CDR3 is 13 amino acids. CDR1 is DFQATT, CDR2 SNEGSKA, per germline (reference sequence). Preparing the TCRbeta library involved the use of unique molecular identifiers. TCRdb reprocessed the PCR reads via MiXCR and lists one record per CDR3 protein. The data contain fewer than 750,000 distinct CDR3 sequences, 27% of them singletons. Details on this clonotype: Its target is not known.

The sequencing used PBMCs, collected before TCRalphabeta/CD19-depleted stem cell transplant. This sequence joins TRBV20-1 and TRBJ1-2, with D possibly TRBD1 on 6 matching bases. This sequence was found in a boy under three years old with Wiskott-Aldrich syndrome, due to receive a stem cell transplant. The CDR3 sequence is CSARGGGAYGYTF. In nucleotides, the CDR3 is TGCAGTGCTAGAGGAGGGGGGGCCTATGGCTACACCTTC.